This entry lists 22 T cell receptor beta chains sequenced from one sample in a study of T cells in Graves' hyperthyroidism and ophthalmopathy. It was RNA transcripts that yielded the amplified TCR beta CDR3 regions. TCR CDR3 underwent first-round RT-PCR with the HTBI primer set. TCRdb re-called the multiplex PCR reads through MiXCR, storing one row per CDR3 protein. This sample has approximately 870,000 distinct CDR3 sequences, with around 39% found just once. Sequencing input: blood. Receptors were obtained from a young man with Graves' hyperthyroidism.

The chain uses TRBV6-5 and TRBJ2-5, with D uncertain. The CDR3 is 17 residues long. V was cut by 0 bases and J by 2 bases, with 16 bases left in between. Germline CDR1 is MNHEY and CDR2 is SVGAGI. CDR3 coding DNA: TGTGCCAGCAGTTACTCGCGGTCAACACTAATTCAAGAGACCCAGTACTTC. Protein sequence: CASSYSRSTLIQETQYF.

This clonotype occurred once. The junction and the germline gene differ at one end; a read error may be behind it. This rearrangement joins TRBV7-6 to TRBJ2-7, with D unresolved. The CDR3 loop spans 16 amino acids. The germline V gene has CDR1 SGHVS and CDR2 FNYEAQ. The chain's CDR3 is CASSQWVLSNPYEQYF. For the CDR3, the DNA is TGCGCCAGCAGCCAATGGGTATTAAGTAATCCCTACGAGCAGTACTTC.

This clonotype was counted only a few times. The chain is built from TRBV9 and TRBJ2-3, with D unclear. Germline CDR1 reads SGDLS; CDR2 reads YYNGEE. The CDR3 sequence is 13 residues long. The ends were cut back, 0 bases at V and 2 bases at J, with 4 bases in the middle. CDR3 sequence (DNA): TGTGCCAGCAGCGTAGGGTACACAGATACGCAGTATTTT. Translating it yields CASSVGYTDTQYF.

The chain employs TRBV15 and TRBJ2-5, with 7 bases identical to TRBD2. Germline lookup yields CDR1 LNHNV and CDR2 YYDKDF (reference sequence). V gave up 10 bases and J gave up 3 bases; unmatched junction bases: 5. The CDR3 is 12 amino acids. CDR3 residues: CARAGDEETQYF. The CDR3 coding sequence is TGTGCCAGGGCGGGGGACGAAGAGACCCAGTACTTC.

This clonotype turned up a few times. The chain couples TRBV7-2 to TRBJ2-5; TRBD1 matches 11 bases. The CDR3 contains 16 residues. The germline gives CDR1 SGHTA, CDR2 FQGNSA. J gave up 3 bases and V 4 bases, and 7 bases lay outside the gene matches. CDR3 coding DNA: TGTGCCAGCAGCTCCCCTCCGGGACAGGGGGAAGAGACCCAGTACTTC. Translation gives CASSSPPGQGEETQYF.

This clonotype was seen ten or more times. The chain combines TRBV9 with TRBJ1-1; tentative D call: TRBD1 (5 bases). The CDR3 is made up of 14 amino acids. V shed 0 bases and J shed 4 bases, with 10 bases lying between them. The germline CDR1 and CDR2 sequences are SGDLS and YYNGEE. DNA of the CDR3: TGTGCCAGCAGCGTAGAGCAGGGTCGCACTGAAGCTTTCTTT. Its translation: CASSVEQGRTEAFF.

This clonotype showed up many times. The gene calls are TRBV20-1 and TRBJ1-1; 9 bases map to TRBD1. From germline, CDR1 is DFQATT and CDR2 SNEGSKA (reference sequence). J lost 4 bases, V lost 5 bases, and 5 bases had no gene match. The CDR3 sequence is 13 residues long. The CDR3 sequence: CSAALTGGTEAFF. The CDR3 region has the DNA TGCAGTGCTGCTCTGACAGGGGGCACTGAAGCTTTCTTT.

The genes are TRBV7-3 and TRBJ2-5; D is ambiguous. This CDR3 is 15 amino acids long. Trimming cost V 2 bases and J 5 bases, with 15 bases left between them. CDR1 and CDR2 from the germline V gene are SGHTA and FQGTGA. The DNA for the CDR3 is TGTGCCAGCAGCTTAGCCCCCTCGGTAGGGGAGACCCAGTACTTC. Residues: CASSLAPSVGETQYF.

V gene TRBV10-3 combines with J gene TRBJ2-5; weak D call: TRBD2 (5 bases). CDR3 size: 15 residues. Trimming cost V 3 bases and J 5 bases, with 16 bases left between them. Germline assignment: CDR1 ENHRY and CDR2 SYGVKD. The CDR3 nucleotides are TGTGCCATCAGTGACCTATCAATGACGGGGGAGACCCAGTACTTC. The encoded protein is CAISDLSMTGETQYF.

The gene calls are TRBV19 and TRBJ2-7, with D possibly TRBD2 on 7 matching bases. The CDR3 extends over 17 amino acids. V was shortened by 9 bases and J by 7 bases, with 31 bases between the two germline ends. The germline V gene has CDR1 LNHDA and CDR2 SQIVND (reference sequence). The CDR3 is CASNGLGTQNNTGEQYF. The CDR3, as DNA: TGTGCCAGCAACGGACTAGGGACACAAAACAACACCGGGGAGCAGTACTTC.

This clonotype was picked up a small number of times. CDR3 coding DNA: TGTGCCAGCAGCTTTCGACAGGGGGTCACTAATGAAAAACTGTTTTTT. This translates into CASSFRQGVTNEKLFF. The chain uses TRBV2 and TRBJ1-4; TRBD1 aligns across 9 bases. J was trimmed by 2 bases and V by 6 bases; bases with no gene match: 7. Looked up from germline, CDR1 is SNHLY and CDR2 is FYNNEI. The CDR3 has 16 residues.

This clonotype was seen ten or more times. V and J are TRBV6-1 and TRBJ1-1; D is uncertain. Per the germline V gene, CDR1 is MNHNS and CDR2 is SASEGT. The CDR3 has 13 amino acids. V lost 2 bases, J lost 4 bases, and 8 bases lay in between. The CDR3 reads CASSEQVVTEAFF. The CDR3 nucleotides are TGTGCCAGCAGTGAACAGGTTGTCACTGAAGCTTTCTTT.

This chain connects TRBV6-6 to TRBJ2-5; D tentatively reads TRBD1 or TRBD2 (5 bases each). Germline CDR1 is MNHNY and CDR2 is SVGAGI (reference sequence). V dropped 2 bases and J dropped 7 bases, with 17 bases sitting between them. The CDR3 has 15 residues. In nucleotides, the CDR3 is TGTGCCAGCAGTTACCGGGACGGTGATTTGGGGACCCAGTACTTC. Protein sequence: CASSYRDGDLGTQYF.

This clonotype was seen only a few times. The chain employs TRBV7-9 and TRBJ1-1; D remains ambiguous. Trimming cost V 1 base and J 0 bases, with 9 bases left between them. The germline gives CDR1 SEHNR, CDR2 FQNEAQ (reference sequence). The CDR3 is 15 residues long. CDR3 sequence reads: CASSLEAGVNTEAFF. The CDR3 DNA sequence: TGTGCCAGCAGCTTAGAGGCAGGAGTGAACACTGAAGCTTTCTTT.

On this clonotype itself: A read error may produce the germline difference seen at one junction end. The V gene is TRBV11-2, the J gene TRBJ1-5; D uncertain. Germline assignment: CDR1 SGHAT and CDR2 FQNNGV. CDR3 length: 14 residues. CDR3 protein: CASSLVSGNQPHHF. For the CDR3, the DNA is TGTGCCAGCAGCTTAGTTTCGGGCAATCAGCCCCACCATTTT.

The chain carries TRBV10-3 and TRBJ1-1; D is unclear. Germline lookup yields CDR1 ENHRY and CDR2 SYGVKD. CDR3 size: 14 residues. V gave up 8 bases and J gave up 2 bases, with 15 bases separating them. CDR3 bases: TGTGCCATCGGACGTCAGGAGGGAAACACTGAAGCTTTCTTT. It yields the protein CAIGRQEGNTEAFF.

This clonotype was picked up a small number of times. Compared with germline, one end of the junction differs, possibly owing to a read error. CDR3 nucleotide sequence: TGTGCCAGCAGCGTAGATGATAGCTATCAGCCCCAGCATTTT. Its protein is CASSVDDSYQPQHF. The chain recombines TRBV9 with TRBJ1-5; D is ambiguous. The germline V gene has CDR1 SGDLS and CDR2 YYNGEE. The length of the CDR3 is 14 residues.

Turning to this clonotype: A much larger clone differs from this one at a single base, so this may be a read error. The J gene is TRBJ1-2, the V gene TRBV29-1, with D unclear. From germline, CDR1 is SQVTM and CDR2 ANQGSEA. This CDR3 region has 13 residues. The CDR3 loop reads CSVDSGLDYGCTF. CDR3 nucleotides: TGCAGCGTTGATAGCGGTCTGGACTATGGCTGCACCTTC.

The chain is built from TRBV19 and TRBJ1-5; D remains unclear. The ends were cut back, 7 bases at V and 1 base at J, with 8 bases in the middle. The CDR3 runs 13 residues. CDR1 and CDR2 (germline): LNHDA, SQIVND (reference sequence). The CDR3 region is CASKEESNQPQHF. In nucleotides, the CDR3 is TGTGCCAGTAAGGAGGAGAGCAATCAGCCCCAGCATTTT.

In the case of this clonotype: A much larger clone sits a single nucleotide away, making a read error possible. This chain joins TRBV12-3 or TRBV12-4 and TRBJ1-1, with TRBD1 as a possible D gene (5 bases). This CDR3 contains 12 residues. V was cut by 3 bases and J by 4 bases, with 6 bases left in between. CDR3 residues: CASSFGTTEAFF. CDR3 in DNA: TGTGCCAGCAGTTTCGGGACCACTGAAGCTTTCTTT.

In this sample, this clonotype turned up many times. The chain links TRBV10-2 to TRBJ2-5; 10 bases line up with TRBD2. Germline-derived CDR1 and CDR2 are WSHSY and SAAADI. V lost 2 bases to trimming and J lost 5 bases; unmatched junction nucleotides: 5. This CDR3 region has 15 residues. The CDR3 reads CASSEQLAGWETQYF. Here the CDR3 DNA reads TGCGCCAGCAGTGAGCAACTAGCGGGGTGGGAGACCCAGTACTTC.

About this clonotype: At one end the junction does not follow the germline gene, possibly because of a read error. The rearrangement links TRBV7-2 to TRBJ2-7; TRBD1 aligns across 8 bases. CDR3 length: 14 amino acids. CDR1 is SGHTA, CDR2 FQGNSA, per germline. The CDR3 coding sequence is TGCGCCAGCAGCCCGACAGGGGCCCCCGACGAGCAGTACTTC. Amino acids: CASSPTGAPDEQYF.